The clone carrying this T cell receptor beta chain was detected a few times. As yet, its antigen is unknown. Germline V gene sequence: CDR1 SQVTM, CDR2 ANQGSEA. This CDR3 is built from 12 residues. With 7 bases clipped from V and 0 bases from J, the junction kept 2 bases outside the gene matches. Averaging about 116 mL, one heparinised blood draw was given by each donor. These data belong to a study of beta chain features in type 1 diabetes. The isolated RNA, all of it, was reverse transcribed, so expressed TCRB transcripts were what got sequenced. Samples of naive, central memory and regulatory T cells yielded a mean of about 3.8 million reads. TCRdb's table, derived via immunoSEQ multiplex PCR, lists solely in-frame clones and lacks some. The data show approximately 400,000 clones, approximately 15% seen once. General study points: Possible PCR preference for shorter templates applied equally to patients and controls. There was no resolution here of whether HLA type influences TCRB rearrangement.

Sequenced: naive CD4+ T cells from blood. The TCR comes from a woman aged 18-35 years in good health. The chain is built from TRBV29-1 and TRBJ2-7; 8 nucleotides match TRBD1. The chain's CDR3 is CSAGTGSYEQYF. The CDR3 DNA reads TGCAGCGCCGGGACAGGCTCCTACGAGCAGTACTTC.